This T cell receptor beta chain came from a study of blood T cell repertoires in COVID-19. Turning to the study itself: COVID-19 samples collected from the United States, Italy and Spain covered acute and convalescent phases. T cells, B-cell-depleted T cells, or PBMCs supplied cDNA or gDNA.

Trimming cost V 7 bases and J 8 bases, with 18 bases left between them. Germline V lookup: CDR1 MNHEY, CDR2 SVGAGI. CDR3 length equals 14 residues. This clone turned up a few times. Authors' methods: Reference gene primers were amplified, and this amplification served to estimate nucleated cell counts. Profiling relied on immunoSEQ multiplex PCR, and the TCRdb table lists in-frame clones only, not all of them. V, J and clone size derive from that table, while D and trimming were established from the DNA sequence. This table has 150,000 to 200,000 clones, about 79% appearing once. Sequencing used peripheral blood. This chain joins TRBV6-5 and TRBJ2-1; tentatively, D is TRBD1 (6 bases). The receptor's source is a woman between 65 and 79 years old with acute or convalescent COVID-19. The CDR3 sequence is CASTLRGSSYEQFF. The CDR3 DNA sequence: TGTGCCAGCACCCTTAGGGGGTCTAGCTATGAGCAGTTCTTC.